A selection of T cell receptor beta chains follows, all from one sample in a study of shared clonotypes between healthy human individuals. Profiling relied on immunoSEQ multiplex PCR, and the TCRdb table lists in-frame clones only, not all of them. The profile shows around 700,000 clones, roughly nine tenths of them singletons. Sequencing was performed on naive CD8+ T cells sorted from blood. The source of these receptors is a man between 25 and 39 years old in good health. Each CDR3 is given with its conserved first and last residue. A D gene is named only where the DNA matches it firmly. A clone size is listed for some rows: how often the clone was seen (once, few, many), or a class if it is expanded.

v_call: TRBV28
d_call: TRBD1
clone_size: -
j_call: TRBJ2-7
cdr3_aa: CASSRQGTSYEQYF
cdr3_nt: TGTGCCAGCAGTCGACAGGGAACCTCCTACGAGCAGTACTTC

v_call: TRBV27
d_call: TRBD1
clone_size: -
j_call: TRBJ2-5
cdr3_aa: CASSFTGGNRETQYF
cdr3_nt: TGTGCCAGCAGTTTCACAGGGGGGAATCGGGAGACCCAGTACTTC

v_call: TRBV11-2
d_call: TRBD1
clone_size: -
j_call: TRBJ2-5
cdr3_aa: CASSPRTGGGETQYF
cdr3_nt: TGTGCCAGCAGCCCGCGGACAGGGGGCGGTGAGACCCAGTACTTC

v_call: TRBV28
d_call: -
clone_size: -
j_call: TRBJ2-2
cdr3_aa: CASSYTTNTGELFF
cdr3_nt: TGTGCCAGCAGTTATACAACGAACACCGGGGAGCTGTTTTTT

v_call: TRBV27
d_call: -
clone_size: -
j_call: TRBJ1-5
cdr3_aa: CASSWGRSGQPQHF
cdr3_nt: TGTGCCAGCAGTTGGGGGCGGTCAGGACAGCCCCAGCATTTT

v_call: TRBV2
d_call: TRBD1
clone_size: -
j_call: TRBJ1-2
cdr3_aa: CASRGTGLYGYTF
cdr3_nt: TGTGCCAGCAGGGGGACAGGGTTATATGGCTACACCTTC

v_call: TRBV13
d_call: TRBD2
clone_size: once
j_call: TRBJ2-1
cdr3_aa: CASSLRGSSYNEQFF
cdr3_nt: TGTGCCAGCAGCTTACGCGGGAGCTCCTACAATGAGCAGTTCTTC

v_call: TRBV4-3
d_call: TRBD1
clone_size: -
j_call: TRBJ2-1
cdr3_aa: CASSLGQGVSNEQFF
cdr3_nt: TGCGCCAGCAGCCTTGGGCAGGGGGTTTCCAATGAGCAGTTCTTC

v_call: TRBV28
d_call: TRBD2
clone_size: -
j_call: TRBJ2-1
cdr3_aa: CASSLLAGFYNEQFF
cdr3_nt: TGTGCCAGCAGTTTGTTAGCGGGATTCTACAATGAGCAGTTCTTC

v_call: TRBV7-9
d_call: -
clone_size: -
j_call: TRBJ1-3
cdr3_aa: CASSDKSLSGNTIYF
cdr3_nt: TGTGCCAGCAGCGATAAAAGCCTCTCCGGGAACACCATATATTTT

v_call: TRBV13
d_call: -
clone_size: -
j_call: TRBJ2-7
cdr3_aa: CASSFPSGEQYF
cdr3_nt: TGTGCCAGCAGCTTCCCCTCGGGCGAGCAGTACTTC

v_call: TRBV27
d_call: TRBD1
clone_size: few
j_call: TRBJ1-2
cdr3_aa: CASRGTGGNYGYTF
cdr3_nt: TGTGCCAGTCGAGGGACAGGGGGTAACTATGGCTACACCTTC

v_call: TRBV13
d_call: -
clone_size: -
j_call: TRBJ2-1
cdr3_aa: CASSLELINEQFF
cdr3_nt: TGTGCCAGCAGCTTAGAATTGATCAATGAGCAGTTCTTC

v_call: TRBV7-2
d_call: TRBD2
clone_size: -
j_call: TRBJ2-7
cdr3_aa: CASSRGGAAYEQYF
cdr3_nt: TGTGCCAGCAGCCGGGGAGGGGCCGCCTACGAGCAGTACTTC

v_call: TRBV29-1
d_call: TRBD1
clone_size: -
j_call: TRBJ1-1
cdr3_aa: CSVCSQGAFLVVDPNTEAFF
cdr3_nt: TGCAGCGTTTGTAGTCAGGGGGCATTCCTGGTGGTGGATCCTAACACTGAAGCTTTCTTT

v_call: TRBV13
d_call: -
clone_size: once
j_call: TRBJ2-1
cdr3_aa: CASSLALGEIYEQFF
cdr3_nt: TGTGCCAGCAGCTTAGCGCTGGGGGAAATCTATGAGCAGTTCTTC

v_call: TRBV7-9
d_call: -
clone_size: -
j_call: TRBJ2-1
cdr3_aa: CASSLRLEAYNEQFF
cdr3_nt: TGTGCCAGCAGCTTAAGACTAGAGGCATACAATGAGCAGTTCTTC

v_call: TRBV28
d_call: TRBD1
clone_size: -
j_call: TRBJ2-3
cdr3_aa: CASSSVRGSTSTDTQYF
cdr3_nt: TGTGCCAGCAGTTCCGTCAGGGGGTCTACTAGCACAGATACGCAGTATTTT

v_call: TRBV7-9
d_call: -
clone_size: -
j_call: TRBJ1-1
cdr3_aa: CASSLVLTDEAFF
cdr3_nt: TGTGCCAGCAGCTTAGTCCTCACAGATGAAGCTTTCTTT

v_call: TRBV18
d_call: TRBD1
clone_size: -
j_call: TRBJ2-5
cdr3_aa: CASSPDRGLVWWGETQYF
cdr3_nt: TGTGCCAGCTCACCCGACAGGGGGCTGGTCTGGTGGGGAGAGACCCAGTACTTC

v_call: TRBV2
d_call: -
clone_size: -
j_call: TRBJ2-3
cdr3_aa: CASSDRTRTDTQYF
cdr3_nt: TGTGCCAGCAGTGACAGGACCCGCACAGATACGCAGTATTTT

v_call: TRBV19
d_call: -
clone_size: -
j_call: TRBJ2-3
cdr3_aa: CASSPGGTTDTQYF
cdr3_nt: TGTGCCAGTAGTCCCGGAGGGACCACAGATACGCAGTATTTT

v_call: TRBV7-6
d_call: -
clone_size: few
j_call: TRBJ2-7
cdr3_aa: CASSPDSSYEQYF
cdr3_nt: TGTGCCAGCAGCCCGGACAGCTCCTACGAGCAGTACTTC

v_call: TRBV7-9
d_call: -
clone_size: few
j_call: TRBJ2-7
cdr3_aa: CASSFGSSYEQYF
cdr3_nt: TGTGCCAGCAGCTTCGGGAGCTCCTACGAGCAGTACTTC

v_call: TRBV7-4
d_call: TRBD1
clone_size: -
j_call: TRBJ2-5
cdr3_aa: CASSTKDRGLQVGETQYF
cdr3_nt: TGTGCCAGCAGCACAAAGGACAGGGGGCTACAAGTCGGGGAGACCCAGTACTTC

v_call: TRBV21-1
d_call: -
clone_size: few
j_call: TRBJ2-1
cdr3_aa: CASSKGTTPSSYNEQFF
cdr3_nt: TGTGCCAGCAGCAAAGGAACTACCCCGAGCTCCTACAATGAGCAGTTCTTC

v_call: TRBV7-9
d_call: TRBD2
clone_size: -
j_call: TRBJ2-3
cdr3_aa: CASSSPGLAVGTDTQYF
cdr3_nt: TGTGCCAGCAGCTCCCCCGGACTAGCGGTAGGCACAGATACGCAGTATTTT

v_call: TRBV14
d_call: -
clone_size: -
j_call: TRBJ2-7
cdr3_aa: CASSQGYGGYEQYF
cdr3_nt: TGTGCCAGCAGCCAAGGGTACGGAGGATACGAGCAGTACTTC

v_call: TRBV10-3
d_call: -
clone_size: -
j_call: TRBJ2-5
cdr3_aa: CAISASLLAEETQYF
cdr3_nt: TGTGCCATCAGTGCCTCGCTCTTAGCGGAAGAGACCCAGTACTTC

v_call: TRBV7-6
d_call: TRBD2
clone_size: -
j_call: TRBJ2-5
cdr3_aa: CASSLAPLAEQETQYF
cdr3_nt: TGTGCCAGCAGCTTAGCGCCACTAGCGGAACAAGAGACCCAGTACTTC

v_call: TRBV9
d_call: -
clone_size: -
j_call: TRBJ2-3
cdr3_aa: CASSVAAGSTDTQYF
cdr3_nt: TGTGCCAGCAGCGTAGCGGCTGGAAGCACAGATACGCAGTATTTT

v_call: TRBV27
d_call: -
clone_size: few
j_call: TRBJ1-5
cdr3_aa: CASSFGGNQPQHF
cdr3_nt: TGTGCCAGCAGTTTCGGGGGGAATCAGCCCCAGCATTTT

v_call: TRBV4-1
d_call: -
clone_size: -
j_call: TRBJ2-1
cdr3_aa: CASSQGYDTNEQFF
cdr3_nt: TGCGCCAGCAGCCAAGGTTACGATACTAATGAGCAGTTCTTC

v_call: TRBV7-3
d_call: -
clone_size: once
j_call: TRBJ1-5
cdr3_aa: CASSSQDVGYNQPQHF
cdr3_nt: TGTGCCAGCAGCTCCCAAGACGTAGGGTACAATCAGCCCCAGCATTTT

v_call: TRBV11-2
d_call: -
clone_size: once
j_call: TRBJ2-3
cdr3_aa: CASSLGPLGADTQYF
cdr3_nt: TGTGCCAGCAGCTTGGGGCCCCTTGGGGCAGATACGCAGTATTTT

v_call: TRBV7-9
d_call: -
clone_size: once
j_call: TRBJ2-1
cdr3_aa: CASSWRDEQFF
cdr3_nt: TGTGCCAGCAGCTGGCGGGATGAGCAGTTCTTC

v_call: TRBV9
d_call: TRBD2
clone_size: -
j_call: TRBJ2-7
cdr3_aa: CASSHWWAGDTSEQYF
cdr3_nt: TGTGCCAGCAGCCACTGGTGGGCGGGAGACACCTCCGAGCAGTACTTC

v_call: TRBV7-9
d_call: TRBD2
clone_size: -
j_call: TRBJ2-3
cdr3_aa: CASSSRLAGIEDTQYF
cdr3_nt: TGTGCCAGCAGCTCGAGACTAGCGGGCATCGAAGATACGCAGTATTTT

v_call: TRBV5-4
d_call: TRBD2
clone_size: -
j_call: TRBJ2-7
cdr3_aa: CASSLGYLAGASVYEQYF
cdr3_nt: TGTGCCAGCAGCTTGGGGTACCTAGCGGGAGCTTCGGTCTACGAGCAGTACTTC

v_call: TRBV5-1
d_call: -
clone_size: -
j_call: TRBJ2-7
cdr3_aa: CASSPTGYEQYF
cdr3_nt: TGCGCCAGCAGCCCTACAGGGTACGAGCAGTACTTC

v_call: TRBV6-1
d_call: -
clone_size: -
j_call: TRBJ2-3
cdr3_aa: CASSEYQAITDTQYF
cdr3_nt: TGTGCCAGCAGTGAATATCAGGCGATCACAGATACGCAGTATTTT

v_call: TRBV25-1
d_call: TRBD1
clone_size: -
j_call: TRBJ2-7
cdr3_aa: CASSPGTGPYEQYF
cdr3_nt: TGTGCCAGCAGTCCCGGGACAGGGCCCTACGAGCAGTACTTC

v_call: TRBV7-9
d_call: TRBD2
clone_size: -
j_call: TRBJ2-5
cdr3_aa: CASSSLAGHLTQETQYF
cdr3_nt: TGTGCCAGCAGCTCATTAGCGGGCCATCTAACCCAAGAGACCCAGTACTTC

v_call: TRBV7-6
d_call: TRBD1
clone_size: -
j_call: TRBJ2-4
cdr3_aa: CASSLSVGQGGKNIQYF
cdr3_nt: TGTGCCAGCAGCTTATCTGTGGGACAGGGAGGCAAAAACATTCAGTACTTC

v_call: TRBV28
d_call: TRBD1
clone_size: -
j_call: TRBJ1-2
cdr3_aa: CASRGQGAGGYTF
cdr3_nt: TGTGCCAGCAGGGGACAGGGGGCTGGGGGCTACACCTTC

v_call: TRBV30
d_call: -
clone_size: -
j_call: TRBJ2-2
cdr3_aa: CAWSTTRTNTGELFF
cdr3_nt: TGTGCCTGGAGTACAACCCGCACAAACACCGGGGAGCTGTTTTTT

v_call: TRBV10-3
d_call: -
clone_size: -
j_call: TRBJ2-1
cdr3_aa: CAGMGPEDNEQFF
cdr3_nt: TGTGCCGGGATGGGACCAGAGGACAATGAGCAGTTCTTC

v_call: TRBV5-4
d_call: -
clone_size: -
j_call: TRBJ2-7
cdr3_aa: CASSLAKEPGPQYF
cdr3_nt: TGTGCCAGCAGCTTGGCCAAGGAGCCGGGCCCGCAGTACTTC

v_call: TRBV7-3
d_call: -
clone_size: -
j_call: TRBJ2-2
cdr3_aa: CASSSSGTGELFF
cdr3_nt: TGTGCCAGCAGCTCGAGCGGCACCGGGGAGCTGTTTTTT

v_call: TRBV28
d_call: -
clone_size: -
j_call: TRBJ1-1
cdr3_aa: CASSLPLNTEAFF
cdr3_nt: TGTGCCAGCAGTTTACCCCTGAACACTGAAGCTTTCTTT

v_call: TRBV11-2
d_call: TRBD2
clone_size: -
j_call: TRBJ2-3
cdr3_aa: CASSSGTSVVGPADTQYF
cdr3_nt: TGTGCCAGCAGCTCCGGGACTAGCGTTGTTGGGCCGGCAGATACGCAGTATTTT